The 32 T cell receptor beta chains reported below all come from one sample, sequenced in a study of beta chain features in type 1 diabetes. What was sequenced were expressed TCRB transcripts, since all of the isolated RNA had been reverse transcribed. Libraries were prepared by immunoSEQ multiplex PCR; TCRdb keeps only in-frame clonotypes and omits some of them. The sample shows around 260,000 clones, about a fifth of them seen only once. Study conclusions and caveats: Shortening of TCRB CDR3s, moderate but significant, appeared in all four CD4+ subsets of Type 1 diabetes patients.

Their antigens remain unidentified. The sequencing input was naive CD4+ T cells from blood. Receptors originate from a middle-aged woman with type 1 diabetes.

The chain recombines TRBV5-4 with TRBJ2-5; 8 positions match TRBD2. The CDR3 length is 16 residues. CDR1 and CDR2 from the germline V gene are SGHNT and YYREEE (reference sequence). V lost 0 bases, J lost 5 bases, and 9 bases stayed unmatched. The CDR3 region has the DNA TGTGCCAGCAGCTTGGGGTCGGGAGGGCCGACGGAGACCCAGTACTTC. Residues: CASSLGSGGPTETQYF.

This rearrangement joins TRBV7-3 to TRBJ1-6; weak D call: TRBD1 (6 bases). The V end was cut by 6 bases, the J end by 7 bases, with 10 bases between. The CDR3 covers 13 residues. CDR1 and CDR2 (germline): SGHTA, FQGTGA. The CDR3 coding sequence is TGTGCCAGCAGTCCCACAGGGAATTCACCCCTCCACTTT. Translated: CASSPTGNSPLHF.

This clone came up a few times. The chain uses TRBV14 and TRBJ2-2; D may be TRBD2 (6 bases). The ends were cut back, 1 base at V and 0 bases at J, with 12 bases in the middle. The CDR3 runs to 17 residues. Per germline, CDR1 SGHDN and CDR2 FVKESK. For the CDR3, the DNA is TGTGCCAGCAGCCAAGTGGCGGGGCTCGCGAACACCGGGGAGCTGTTTTTT. It specifies CASSQVAGLANTGELFF.

The V gene is TRBV7-2, the J gene TRBJ2-1; no reliable D call. The ends were cut back, 6 bases at V and 0 bases at J, with 6 bases in the middle. The germline gives CDR1 SGHTA, CDR2 FQGNSA. The CDR3 loop spans 13 amino acids. DNA of the CDR3: TGTGCCAGCAGTCGTAACTCCTACAATGAGCAGTTCTTC. Its translation is CASSRNSYNEQFF.

This clone was seen a few times. The gene calls are TRBV28 and TRBJ2-6; D is uncertain. The germline gives CDR1 MDHEN, CDR2 SYDVKM. The CDR3 runs 17 residues. The V and J ends lost 3 bases and 0 bases respectively, with 12 bases between them. In nucleotides, the CDR3 is TGTGCCAGCAGTTTTGGCCCCCACCTCTCTGGGGCCAACGTCCTGACTTTC. It yields the protein CASSFGPHLSGANVLTF. Based on the CDR3 plus reference TRBV28 and TRBJ2-6, the full variable domain is DVKVTQSSRYLVKRTGEKVFLECVQDMDHENMFWYRQDPGLGLRLIYFSYDVKMKEKGDIPEGYSVSREKKERFSLILESASTNQTSMYLCASSFGPHLSGANVLTFGAGSRLTVL.

This clone was counted between two and nine times. The V call is TRBV6-6, the J call TRBJ1-1; TRBD1 agrees at 8 bases. The V segment lost 6 bases and the J segment 1 base; nucleotides outside the gene matches: 7. The CDR3 loop spans 15 amino acids. Germline assignment: CDR1 MNHNY and CDR2 SVGAGI (reference sequence). CDR3 loop: CASRPGQGTNTEAFF. The CDR3, as DNA: TGTGCCAGCAGACCCGGACAGGGTACGAACACTGAAGCTTTCTTT.

The genes are TRBV29-1 and TRBJ1-1; no firm D call. The CDR3 spans 15 residues. In germline, CDR1 is SQVTM, CDR2 ANQGSEA. V lost 4 bases and J 1 base, leaving 16 bases between the germline ends. DNA for the CDR3: TGCAGCGTTGGGCTCGGGAGTCGGGAGAACACTGAAGCTTTCTTT. This gives the protein CSVGLGSRENTEAFF.

This rearrangement joins TRBV4-1 to TRBJ1-1; D unclear. Germline CDR1 MGHRA, CDR2 YSYEKL. Trimming removed 7 bases at V and 1 base at J, with 10 bases between. The CDR3 contains 13 residues. DNA of the CDR3: TGCGCCAGCACCACGACACAGAACACTGAAGCTTTCTTT. Translated, it gives CASTTTQNTEAFF.

There are a few counts of this clone. The genes are TRBV25-1 and TRBJ2-1; a possible D gene is TRBD2 (5 bases). V was trimmed by 4 bases and J by 6 bases, leaving 13 bases between them. Germline values: CDR1 MGHDK, CDR2 SYGVNS. This CDR3 comprises 14 residues. The CDR3 loop is CASSATRLGNEQFF. CDR3 sequence (DNA): TGTGCCAGCAGTGCAACTAGGTTGGGCAATGAGCAGTTCTTC.

This clone has more than one count but fewer than ten. The rearrangement joins TRBV15 to TRBJ1-5; TRBD1 might be the D (5 bases). The germline gives CDR1 LNHNV, CDR2 YYDKDF (reference sequence). This CDR3 has 16 amino acids. Trimming took off 0 bases at V and 11 bases at J, with 20 bases between the two ends. The CDR3 nucleotides read TGTGCCACCAGCAGAGATGGCTGGCCGGGCGGGGGGGCCCAGCATTTT. It encodes CATSRDGWPGGGAQHF. Supplemented by reference TRBV15 and TRBJ1-5, the full variable domain reads DAMVIQNPRYQVTQFGKPVTLSCSQTLNHNVMYWYQQKSSQAPKLLFHYYDKDFNNEADTPDNFQSRRPNTSFCFLDIRSPGLGDTAMYLCATSRDGWPGGGAQHFGDGTRLSIL.

This clone showed up just once. This chain uses TRBV29-1 with TRBJ1-2, with D unresolved. From germline, CDR1 is SQVTM and CDR2 ANQGSEA. The CDR3 contains 12 residues. With 3 bases removed from V and 4 bases from J, the gap between germline ends came to 9 bases. CDR3 protein: CSVESSGYGYTF. CDR3 nucleotides: TGCAGCGTTGAGAGCTCGGGCTATGGCTACACCTTC.

The chain carries TRBV28 and TRBJ1-4, with D possibly being TRBD1 (5 bases). Looked up from germline, CDR1 is MDHEN and CDR2 is SYDVKM. The V end lost 3 bases, the J end lost 1 base, and 6 bases lay between the germline ends. The CDR3 is made up of 14 amino acids. In nucleotides, the CDR3 is TGTGCCAGCAGTTTCGGGGGAACTAATGAAAAACTGTTTTTT. It yields the protein CASSFGGTNEKLFF.

The DNA for the CDR3 is TGTGCCAGCTCACCACCGGGAGTGGCGGAACAAGAGACCCAGTACTTC. Its translation: CASSPPGVAEQETQYF. The V gene is TRBV18, the J gene TRBJ2-5; weak D call: TRBD2 (5 bases). The germline gives CDR1 KGHSH, CDR2 LQKENI. This CDR3 has 16 residues. Trimming removed 0 bases at V and 2 bases at J, with 13 bases between.

This chain joins TRBV6-6 and TRBJ2-1; TRBD2 matches 11 bases. This CDR3 comprises 16 residues. V was clipped by 0 bases and J by 6 bases; unmatched bases: 4. Germline V gene data show CDR1 as MNHNY and CDR2 as SVGAGI (reference sequence). The CDR3 nucleotides are TGTGCCAGCAGTTACTCGACTAGCGGGACGTCCAATGAGCAGTTCTTC. Translating gives CASSYSTSGTSNEQFF.

The chain recombines TRBV6-5 with TRBJ2-7; 9 positions match TRBD1. After removal of 5 bases from V and 5 bases from J, the junction contained 7 bases not matched to a gene. There are 14 residues in the CDR3. In germline, CDR1 is MNHEY, CDR2 SVGAGI. CDR3 loop: CASSTGTGSNEQYF. DNA of the CDR3: TGTGCCAGCAGTACTGGGACAGGGTCCAACGAGCAGTACTTC.

In this sample, this clone turned up a few times. V and J are TRBV6-6 and TRBJ2-2; 8 bases are a match to TRBD2. The V segment lost 6 bases and the J segment 4 bases; nucleotides outside the gene matches: 7. This CDR3 has 15 amino acids. The germline V gene has CDR1 MNHNY and CDR2 SVGAGI (reference sequence). CDR3 sequence: CASSSAGAATGELFF. The DNA of the CDR3 is TGTGCCAGCAGCTCAGCGGGGGCCGCCACCGGGGAGCTGTTTTTT.

This clone was recorded a few times. CDR3 nucleotides: TGTGCCAGTAAAGAACTCGATCAGCCCCAGCATTTT. As protein: CASKELDQPQHF. This sequence joins TRBV19 and TRBJ1-5; D not resolved. The CDR3 covers 12 residues. CDR1 and CDR2 from the germline V gene are LNHDA and SQIVND (reference sequence). V gave up 7 bases and J gave up 5 bases, with 9 bases separating them. The full variable domain, in which reference TRBV19 and TRBJ1-5 provide the parts outside the CDR3, is DGGITQSPKYLFRKEGQNVTLSCEQNLNHDAMYWYRQDPGQGLRLIYYSQIVNDFQKGDIAEGYSVSREKKESFPLTVTSAQKNPTAFYLCASKELDQPQHFGDGTRLSIL.

This clone was seen once. The CDR3 is CASSQERGKETQYF. The CDR3 region has the DNA TGTGCCAGCAGCCAAGAGCGGGGGAAAGAGACCCAGTACTTC. This sequence joins TRBV14 and TRBJ2-5, with 7 bases fitting TRBD2. V was clipped by 0 bases and J by 3 bases; unmatched bases: 1. CDR1 and CDR2 (germline): SGHDN, FVKESK. This CDR3 has 14 amino acids.

The V and J genes are TRBV5-1 and TRBJ2-1; 7 positions agree with TRBD1. V lost 4 bases and J lost 6; bases outside the gene matches: 4. CDR1 is SGHRS and CDR2 is YFSETQ in the germline V gene. The CDR3 is made up of 13 amino acids. The CDR3 is CASSGDRANEQFF. The CDR3 coding sequence is TGCGCCAGCAGCGGCGACAGGGCCAATGAGCAGTTCTTC.

The rearrangement uses TRBV30 and TRBJ1-5, with a possible D match to TRBD1 (6 bases). Germline V CDR1 and CDR2: GTSNPN, SVGIG (reference sequence). V was trimmed by 2 bases and J by 2 bases, leaving 7 bases between them. The CDR3 extends over 13 amino acids. The CDR3 DNA sequence: TGTGCCTGGAGTAAGGGGGGCAATCAGCCCCAGCATTTT. This translates into CAWSKGGNQPQHF.

V and J are TRBV9 and TRBJ1-1; tentative D call: TRBD1 (5 bases). The CDR3 is 14 amino acids. The germline V and J ends were trimmed by 0 bases and 7 bases, with 13 bases remaining between them. Germline assignment: CDR1 SGDLS and CDR2 YYNGEE. Here the CDR3 DNA reads TGTGCCAGCAGCGTAGACCAGGATAGGGGTGAAGCTTTCTTT. It codes for CASSVDQDRGEAFF.

The chain uses TRBV2 and TRBJ2-2, with D possibly matching TRBD2 (5 bases). The CDR3 length is 12 residues. In germline, CDR1 is SNHLY, CDR2 FYNNEI. Trimming pared 6 bases from V and 7 bases from J, leaving 9 bases between. CDR3 amino acids: CASRAENGELFF. The CDR3 coding sequence is TGTGCCAGCAGAGCGGAGAACGGGGAGCTGTTTTTT.

This clone occurred a few times. The rearrangement joins TRBV5-6 to TRBJ2-1, with 11 bases lining up with TRBD2. Germline CDR1 and CDR2: SGHDT and YYEEEE. V shed 4 bases and J 1 base; nucleotides not matched to a gene: 10. The CDR3 has 18 residues. The CDR3 nucleotides are TGTGCCAGCAGCCTGGAGACTAGCGGGGATCTATCCTACAATGAGCAGTTCTTC. Its translation: CASSLETSGDLSYNEQFF.

The chain employs TRBV28 and TRBJ1-1; possible D gene TRBD1, 5 bases. V dropped 8 bases and J dropped 1 base, with 14 bases sitting between them. The CDR3 is 14 residues long. Per germline, CDR1 MDHEN and CDR2 SYDVKM. CDR3 nucleotide sequence: TGTGCCAGCCACTCCCATCAGGGGAACACTGAAGCTTTCTTT. This encodes CASHSHQGNTEAFF.

The chain carries TRBV10-3 and TRBJ2-1; TRBD2 might be the D (6 bases). The CDR3 extends over 16 amino acids. The germline V gene has CDR1 ENHRY and CDR2 SYGVKD. V dropped 6 bases and J dropped 0 bases, with 15 bases sitting between them. CDR3 in amino acids: CAIRSAVGGSYNEQFF. The CDR3 bases are TGTGCCATCAGAAGCGCGGTGGGGGGCTCCTACAATGAGCAGTTCTTC.

This clone showed up just a few times. This chain links TRBV9 with TRBJ1-1; 9 positions match TRBD1. Germline CDR1 and CDR2: SGDLS and YYNGEE. The CDR3 consists of 14 residues. Germline trimming cut 3 bases from V and 5 bases from J; bases unmatched to any gene: 5. The CDR3 DNA reads TGTGCCAGCAGCGCGACAGGGGGAGCAACTGAAGCTTTCTTT. Its translation: CASSATGGATEAFF. The full variable domain, its missing parts supplied by reference TRBV9 and TRBJ1-1, is DSGVTQTPKHLITATGQRVTLRCSPRSGDLSVYWYQQSLDQGLQFLIQYYNGEERAKGNILERFSAQQFPDLHSELNLSSLELGDSALYFCASSATGGATEAFFGQGTRLTVV.

The chain couples TRBV7-2 to TRBJ1-1; 7 nucleotides agree with TRBD1. Germline CDR1 reads SGHTA; CDR2 reads FQGNSA. CDR3 size: 13 residues. Unmatched junction bases numbered 2, after V lost 6 bases and J lost 1 base. The CDR3 DNA follows: TGTGCCAGCAGGTGGACAGGGAACACTGAAGCTTTCTTT. The encoded protein is CASRWTGNTEAFF.

The chain carries TRBV5-1 and TRBJ2-4, with 7 bases aligning to TRBD1. V was pared by 1 base and J by 5 bases, with 3 bases of the junction left unmatched. Germline assignment: CDR1 SGHRS and CDR2 YFSETQ. The CDR3 covers 14 residues. The CDR3 nucleotides are TGCGCCAGCAGCTTGCTTACAGGGGAAAACATTCAGTACTTC. Translated: CASSLLTGENIQYF. Full variable domain (rest looked up from reference TRBV5-1 and TRBJ2-4): KAGVTQTPRYLIKTRGQQVTLSCSPISGHRSVSWYQQTPGQGLQFLFEYFSETQRNKGNFPGRFSGRQFSNSRSEMNVSTLELGDSALYLCASSLLTGENIQYFGAGTRLSVL.

A few counts support this clone. V usage is TRBV19 and J usage is TRBJ2-7, with TRBD1 matching over 7 bases. Germline CDR1 LNHDA, CDR2 SQIVND (reference sequence). This CDR3 region has 12 residues. Trimming at V came to 11 bases and at J to 2 bases, leaving 6 bases not matched to a gene. The CDR3 region is CASGGATYEQYF. The DNA of the CDR3 is TGTGCCTCAGGGGGAGCTACCTACGAGCAGTACTTC.

The chain employs TRBV6-5 and TRBJ1-3; 7 positions agree with TRBD1. This CDR3 region has 15 residues. J was trimmed by 7 bases and V by 5 bases; bases with no gene match: 11. CDR1 is MNHEY and CDR2 is SVGAGI in the germline V gene. The chain's CDR3 is CASSRQGTDRNTIYF. The CDR3 DNA reads as TGTGCCAGCAGTCGACAGGGAACGGATAGGAACACCATATATTTT.

This clone was recorded only once. The CDR3 loop is CASSSGHPQSDTQYF. DNA of the CDR3: TGCGCCAGCAGCTCCGGACACCCGCAGAGTGATACGCAGTATTTT. The rearrangement uses TRBV5-1 and TRBJ2-3; a weak D match, TRBD1 (5 bases). This CDR3 has 15 residues. CDR1 and CDR2 from the germline V gene are SGHRS and YFSETQ. Trimming took 3 bases from V and 6 from J, leaving 17 bases between them.

Only a few counts were recorded for this clone. The chain is built from TRBV4-2 and TRBJ1-1; perhaps TRBD1 as D (5 bases). This CDR3 has 14 amino acids. Per germline, CDR1 LGHNA and CDR2 YNFKEQ. Deletions cut 5 bases from V and 1 base from J, with 11 bases between. CDR3 nucleotide sequence: TGTGCCAGCAGCAGGACTACAGGGAACACTGAAGCTTTCTTT. Protein sequence: CASSRTTGNTEAFF.